The T cell receptor (beta chain) described here comes from a study of regulatory T cells in long-lasting Graves disease. Overall study findings and caveats: Persistent Graves' cases showed lower TCR diversity than newly diagnosed cases.

This clonotype was counted a few times. Its target is not known. Trimming took 0 bases from V and 4 from J; bases not matched to a gene: 5. The germline CDR1 and CDR2 sequences are DFQATT and SNEGSKA (reference sequence). The CDR3 has 15 residues. Time point here: newly diagnosed GD, antithyroid drugs for less than 3 months. PBMC-derived RNA was used for the TCR library. Building the TCR beta libraries relied on iRepertoire HTBI primers, and CDR3 regions underwent Arm-PCR. TCRdb reprocessed the multiplex PCR reads with MiXCR, giving one entry per CDR3 protein. This table holds 550,000 to 700,000 distinct CDR3 sequences, around 16% found once. Separately, the same data were catalogued under a study of T cells in Graves' hyperthyroidism and ophthalmopathy.

The receptor comes from a man between 18 and 35 years old with Graves disease. The chain is built from TRBV20-1 and TRBJ2-1; 8 bases are shared with TRBD2. Sequencing was performed on peripheral blood mononuclear cells (PBMCs), taken at new diagnosis, from a patient treated with antithyroid drugs. The chain's CDR3 is CSARETSGPYNEQFF. The CDR3 DNA reads TGCAGTGCTAGAGAAACTAGCGGTCCTTACAATGAGCAGTTCTTC.